This TCR beta chain was sequenced for a study of cytomegalovirus exposure and HLA in healthy donors. Method: immunoSEQ multiplex PCR; TCRdb's copy keeps in-frame clones and lacks some. The table shows more than 300,000 clones, with roughly 85% occurring only once. The sample consisted of PBMCs. This sequence was found in a young woman in good health and CMV-seronegative.

The CDR3 spells CSAGSSGHTDTQYF. CDR3 in DNA: TGCAGCGCCGGGAGTAGCGGGCACACAGATACGCAGTATTTT. V gene TRBV29-1 combines with J gene TRBJ2-3, with TRBD2 matching 7 bases. The trim removed 7 bases at V and 2 bases at J, leaving 9 bases unmatched. CDR1 and CDR2 (germline): SQVTM, ANQGSEA. CDR3 size: 14 residues.